This T cell receptor beta chain was sequenced during a study of cytomegalovirus exposure and HLA in healthy donors. Study conclusions and caveats: Most TCR sequences proved rare, with some public TCRs found in many donors. A classifier reportedly called cytomegalovirus status with high sensitivity and specificity.

The CDR3 length is 13 residues. V was shortened by 1 base and J by 9 bases, with 10 bases between the two germline ends. Germline CDR1 is MGHRA and CDR2 is YSYEKL. The primer mix had 60 Vbeta and 13 Jbeta primers. Sequenced by immunoSEQ multiplex PCR; TCRdb stores in-frame clones only, minus some. This sample's clone table lists roughly 30,000 clones. Concerning this clone: Its antigen is not identified.

The receptor's source is a woman in her thirties or forties in good health and CMV-seropositive. The chain carries TRBV4-1 and TRBJ2-4; D perhaps matches TRBD2 (5 bases). The sample consisted of PBMCs. The CDR3 DNA reads as TGCGCCAGCAGCCAAGCCGGGGTGAGCATTCAGTACTTC. It specifies CASSQAGVSIQYF.